One TCR beta chain is described in this entry. These data originate in a study of technical replicates of blood from a few donors. Germline V gene sequence: CDR1 SGHVS, CDR2 FQNEAQ. Between the trimmed V and J ends, which lost 8 bases and 1 base, there was a span of 11 bases. This CDR3 has 14 amino acids. Method: immunoSEQ multiplex PCR; TCRdb's copy keeps in-frame clones and lacks some. The sample shows more than 70,000 clones, 96% of them seen only once. This TCR derives from a human donor in good health. The chain has TRBV7-8 and TRBJ2-2, with D perhaps matching TRBD2 (6 bases). Sequencing used T cells isolated from PBMCs. In DNA, the CDR3 is TGTGCCAGCGCCTGGGGACTGAACACCGGGGAGCTGTTTTTT. It is translated as CASAWGLNTGELFF.